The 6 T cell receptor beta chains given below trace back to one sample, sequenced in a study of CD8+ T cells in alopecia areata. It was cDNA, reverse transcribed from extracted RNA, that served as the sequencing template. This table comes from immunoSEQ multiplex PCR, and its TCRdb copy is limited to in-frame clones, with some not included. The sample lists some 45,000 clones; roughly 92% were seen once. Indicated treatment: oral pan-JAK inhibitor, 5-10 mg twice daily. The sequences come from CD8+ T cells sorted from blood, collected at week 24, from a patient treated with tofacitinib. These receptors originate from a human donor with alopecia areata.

Here the CDR3 DNA reads TGTGCCAGCAGTTACTCGACAGGGGACGGCGAGCAGTACTTC. It specifies CASSYSTGDGEQYF. V is TRBV6-6 and J is TRBJ2-7; TRBD1 matches 8 bases. Germline V gene sequence: CDR1 MNHNY, CDR2 SVGAGI (reference sequence). J lost 6 bases, V lost 0 bases, and 4 bases had no gene match. The length of the CDR3 is 14 residues.

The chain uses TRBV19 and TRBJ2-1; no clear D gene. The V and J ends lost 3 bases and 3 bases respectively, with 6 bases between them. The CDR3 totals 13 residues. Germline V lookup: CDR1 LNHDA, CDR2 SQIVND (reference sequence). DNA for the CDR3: TGTGCCAGTAGTATGGCCAACTACAATGAGCAGTTCTTC. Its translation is CASSMANYNEQFF.

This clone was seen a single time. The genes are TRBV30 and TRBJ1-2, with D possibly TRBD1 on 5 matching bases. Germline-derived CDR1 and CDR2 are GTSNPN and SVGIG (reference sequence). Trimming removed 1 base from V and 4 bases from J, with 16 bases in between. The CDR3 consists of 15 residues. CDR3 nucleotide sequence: TGTGCCTGGAGTGGGACACCTAACTTTCCCTATGGCTACACCTTC. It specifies CAWSGTPNFPYGYTF.

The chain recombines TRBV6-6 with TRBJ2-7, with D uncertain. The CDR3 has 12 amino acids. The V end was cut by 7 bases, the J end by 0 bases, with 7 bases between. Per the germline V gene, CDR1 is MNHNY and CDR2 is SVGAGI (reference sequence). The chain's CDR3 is CASTGPSYEQYF. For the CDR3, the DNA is TGTGCCAGCACTGGGCCCTCCTACGAGCAGTACTTC.

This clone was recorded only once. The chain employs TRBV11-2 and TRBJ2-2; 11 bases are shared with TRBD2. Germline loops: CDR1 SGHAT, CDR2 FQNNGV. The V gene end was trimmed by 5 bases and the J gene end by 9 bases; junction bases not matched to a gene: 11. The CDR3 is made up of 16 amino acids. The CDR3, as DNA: TGTGCCAGCAGCCCCCCCGGACTAGCGGGTAGCCGGGAGCTGTTTTTT. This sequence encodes CASSPPGLAGSRELFF.

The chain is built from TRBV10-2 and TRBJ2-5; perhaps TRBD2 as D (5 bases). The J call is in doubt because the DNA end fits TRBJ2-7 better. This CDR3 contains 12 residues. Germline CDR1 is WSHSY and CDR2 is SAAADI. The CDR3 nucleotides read TGCGCCAGCAGTGAAGCGGCATACGAGCAGTACTTC. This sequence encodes CASSEAAYEQYF.